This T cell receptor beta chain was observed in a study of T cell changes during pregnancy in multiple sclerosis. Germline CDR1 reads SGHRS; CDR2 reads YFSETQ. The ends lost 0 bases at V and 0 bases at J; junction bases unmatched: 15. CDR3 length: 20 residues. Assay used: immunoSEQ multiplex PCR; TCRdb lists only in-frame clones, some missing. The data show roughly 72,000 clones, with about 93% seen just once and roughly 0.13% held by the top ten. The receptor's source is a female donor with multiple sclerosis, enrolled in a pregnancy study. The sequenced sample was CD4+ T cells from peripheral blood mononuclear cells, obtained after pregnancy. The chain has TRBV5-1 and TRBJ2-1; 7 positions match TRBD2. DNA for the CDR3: TGCGCCAGCAGCTTGGGGGGTGGGGCTAGCGGTAGGGTCTCCTACAATGAGCAGTTCTTC. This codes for CASSLGGGASGRVSYNEQFF.